This T cell receptor beta chain is from a study of regulatory T cells in long-lasting Graves disease. Across the study: Patients with persistent Graves' disease had over 5 years of antithyroid drugs and persistent TSH receptor antibodies.

Germline values: CDR1 MNHEY, CDR2 SMNVEV (reference sequence). CDR3 length: 13 amino acids. Building the TCR beta libraries relied on iRepertoire HTBI primers, and CDR3 regions underwent Arm-PCR. In TCRdb, the multiplex PCR reads were re-called with MiXCR into one record per CDR3 protein. The sample includes about 310,000 distinct CDR3 sequences, 20% to 25% seen only once; the top ten take around three fifths. Time point in this sample: persistent/refractory GD, antithyroid drugs over 5 years with positive TRAb. PBMC RNA served as the TCR library source. Comments on this clonotype: At one boundary the junction diverges from the germline segment, which might be a read error.

This receptor was identified in a female donor with Graves disease. The specimen comprised peripheral blood mononuclear cells (PBMCs), sampled when the disease was refractory, from a patient treated with antithyroid drugs. The rearrangement links TRBV27 to TRBJ1-1; TRBD1 matches at 9 bases. CDR3 residues: CASSGTGNTEALF. Here the CDR3 DNA reads TGTGCCAGCAGCGGGACAGGGAACACTGAAGCTCTCTTT.